Each of the 15 T cell receptor beta chains below was sequenced from the same sample in a study of beta chain features in type 1 diabetes. The whole isolated RNA underwent reverse transcription, so sequencing captured expressed TCRB transcripts. Method: immunoSEQ multiplex PCR; TCRdb's copy keeps in-frame clones and lacks some. The sample shows hundreds of thousands of clones, around 15% of them seen only once. The material sequenced was naive CD4+ T cells from blood. These receptor sequences come from a man younger than 35 in good health.

This clone was seen more than once but under ten times. Written as DNA, the CDR3 is TGTGCCAGCAGACAGGGGTTAAGGGCAGATACGCAGTATTTT. Encoded protein: CASRQGLRADTQYF. The V gene is TRBV7-2, the J gene TRBJ2-3; 7 bases align to TRBD1. The CDR3 sequence is 14 residues long. With 6 bases clipped from V and 4 bases from J, the junction kept 7 bases outside the gene matches. Germline V lookup: CDR1 SGHTA, CDR2 FQGNSA.

This clone has more than one count but fewer than ten. V and J are TRBV28 and TRBJ2-5, with TRBD1 as a possible D gene (6 bases). V lost 5 bases and J 0 bases, leaving 13 bases between the germline ends. Germline V gene sequence: CDR1 MDHEN, CDR2 SYDVKM. The CDR3 sequence is 15 residues long. Here the CDR3 reads CASSPATGHQETQYF. CDR3 DNA: TGTGCCAGCAGTCCTGCCACAGGGCACCAAGAGACCCAGTACTTC.

The chain couples TRBV5-1 to TRBJ2-6; D is ambiguous. Trimming pared 0 bases from V and 0 bases from J, leaving 13 bases between. Germline V gives CDR1 SGHRS, CDR2 YFSETQ. The CDR3 extends over 18 amino acids. The chain's CDR3 is CASSLGLYSYSGANVLTF. CDR3 nucleotides: TGCGCCAGCAGCTTGGGCCTTTACAGCTACTCTGGGGCCAACGTCCTGACTTTC.

The V gene is TRBV19, the J gene TRBJ2-1; D is uncertain. This CDR3 is 13 amino acids long. Germline values: CDR1 LNHDA, CDR2 SQIVND (reference sequence). The V end was cut by 5 bases, the J end by 6 bases, with 11 bases between. CDR3 protein: CASSALKGNEQFF. CDR3 bases: TGTGCCAGTAGTGCTCTTAAGGGCAATGAGCAGTTCTTC.

The chain couples TRBV7-9 to TRBJ2-3; the match to TRBD2 covers 11 bases. Unmatched junction bases numbered 15, after V lost 5 bases and J lost 2 bases. The CDR3 is made up of 19 amino acids. Per germline, CDR1 SEHNR and CDR2 FQNEAQ (reference sequence). CDR3 DNA: TGTGCCAGCAGCCAATTCCGACGGGGACTAGCGGTCAACACAGATACGCAGTATTTT. Translated, it gives CASSQFRRGLAVNTDTQYF.

The chain carries TRBV7-9 and TRBJ1-2; perhaps TRBD1 as D (5 bases). The CDR3 consists of 13 residues. V lost 5 bases and J 4 bases, leaving 11 bases between the germline ends. CDR1 and CDR2 (germline): SEHNR, FQNEAQ (reference sequence). CDR3 sequence (DNA): TGTGCCAGCAGCCCCGAGGGGATCTATGGCTACACCTTC. It codes for CASSPEGIYGYTF. The entire variable domain, with the rest obtained from reference TRBV7-9 and TRBJ1-2, is as follows: DTGVSQNPRHKITKRGQNVTFRCDPISEHNRLYWYRQTLGQGPEFLTYFQNEAQLEKSRLLSDRFSAERPKGSFSTLEIQRTEQGDSAMYLCASSPEGIYGYTFGSGTRLTVV.

The chain is built from TRBV7-3 and TRBJ2-1; D is uncertain. V shed 5 bases and J shed 9 bases, with 20 bases lying between them. The CDR3 loop spans 15 amino acids. Germline CDR1 reads SGHTA; CDR2 reads FQGTGA. The CDR3 reads CASSPWRISAAEQFF. DNA of the CDR3: TGTGCCAGCAGCCCCTGGCGGATAAGTGCGGCTGAGCAGTTCTTC.

This clone was detected only a few times. This chain uses TRBV28 with TRBJ1-5; no clear D gene. The germline V gene has CDR1 MDHEN and CDR2 SYDVKM. This CDR3 spans 13 amino acids. V was shortened by 8 bases and J by 6 bases, with 14 bases between the two germline ends. DNA for the CDR3: TGTGCCAGCGGGATATCGTCACTTCAGCCCCAGCATTTT. This gives the protein CASGISSLQPQHF.

V usage is TRBV29-1 and J usage is TRBJ1-5, with TRBD1 identical over 7 bases. The CDR3 extends over 16 amino acids. V shed 6 bases, J shed 0 bases, and the junction held 11 bases outside the gene matches. Germline V gene sequence: CDR1 SQVTM, CDR2 ANQGSEA. CDR3 loop: CSVKQGRGDSNQPQHF. The CDR3 DNA sequence: TGCAGCGTAAAACAGGGGAGGGGGGATAGCAATCAGCCCCAGCATTTT. Together with reference TRBV29-1 and TRBJ1-5, the CDR3 gives the full variable domain: SAVISQKPSRDICQRGTSLTIQCQVDSQVTMMFWYRQQPGQSLTLIATANQGSEATYESGFVIDKFPISRPNLTFSTLTVSNMSPEDSSIYLCSVKQGRGDSNQPQHFGDGTRLSIL.

The chain employs TRBV5-1 and TRBJ2-5, with D possibly matching TRBD1 (6 bases). The CDR3 sequence is 16 residues long. CDR1 and CDR2 (germline): SGHRS, YFSETQ. V shed 0 bases and J shed 5 bases, with 17 bases lying between them. The CDR3 is CASSLEGGDFGETQYF. The CDR3 DNA reads TGCGCCAGCAGCTTGGAAGGGGGAGATTTTGGGGAGACCCAGTACTTC.

This chain joins TRBV18 and TRBJ2-7; the match to TRBD1 covers 9 bases. Germline V gives CDR1 KGHSH, CDR2 LQKENI. The trim removed 3 bases at V and 2 bases at J, leaving 8 bases unmatched. The CDR3 sequence is 16 residues long. The CDR3 reads CASSPIRTGAPYEQYF. CDR3 nucleotide sequence: TGTGCCAGCTCACCGATAAGGACAGGGGCTCCCTACGAGCAGTACTTC.

In this sample, this clone turned up a few times. The CDR3: CSVGEILETQYF. The DNA for the CDR3 is TGCAGCGTTGGGGAGATCTTAGAGACCCAGTACTTC. The chain combines TRBV29-1 with TRBJ2-5; a weak D match, TRBD2 (5 bases). Germline V gene sequence: CDR1 SQVTM, CDR2 ANQGSEA. The CDR3 has 12 residues. Trimming cost V 4 bases and J 4 bases, with 10 bases left between them. Supplemented by reference TRBV29-1 and TRBJ2-5, the full variable domain reads SAVISQKPSRDICQRGTSLTIQCQVDSQVTMMFWYRQQPGQSLTLIATANQGSEATYESGFVIDKFPISRPNLTFSTLTVSNMSPEDSSIYLCSVGEILETQYFGPGTRLLVL.

This clone was seen only a few times. The gene calls are TRBV15 and TRBJ1-5, with D hard to call. The V end was cut by 3 bases, the J end by 11 bases, with 14 bases between. The CDR3 is 13 residues long. Germline loops: CDR1 LNHNV, CDR2 YYDKDF (reference sequence). The CDR3 protein is CATSSILSRAQHF. DNA of the CDR3: TGTGCCACCAGCAGTATCCTCAGCAGAGCCCAGCATTTT.

In regard to this clone: Germline and junction disagree at one end, which may indicate a read error. The chain is built from TRBV6-5 and TRBJ2-1; 7 positions agree with TRBD1. The V gene's germline CDR1 is MNHEY and CDR2 SVGAGI. The CDR3 sequence is 12 residues long. CDR3 nucleotide sequence: TGTGCCAGCAGTTACTCAAGAGGGACAGTACTCTTC. Amino acids: CASSYSRGTVLF.

The chain recombines TRBV7-3 with TRBJ2-1; 12 bases line up with TRBD2. Germline V gives CDR1 SGHTA, CDR2 FQGTGA. The junction had 8 bases not matched to a gene; V was cut back by 5 bases and J by 9 bases. This CDR3 has 15 amino acids. This CDR3 reads CASSHRLAGVVEQFF. In DNA form, the CDR3 reads TGTGCCAGCAGCCATCGACTAGCGGGAGTGGTTGAGCAGTTCTTC.